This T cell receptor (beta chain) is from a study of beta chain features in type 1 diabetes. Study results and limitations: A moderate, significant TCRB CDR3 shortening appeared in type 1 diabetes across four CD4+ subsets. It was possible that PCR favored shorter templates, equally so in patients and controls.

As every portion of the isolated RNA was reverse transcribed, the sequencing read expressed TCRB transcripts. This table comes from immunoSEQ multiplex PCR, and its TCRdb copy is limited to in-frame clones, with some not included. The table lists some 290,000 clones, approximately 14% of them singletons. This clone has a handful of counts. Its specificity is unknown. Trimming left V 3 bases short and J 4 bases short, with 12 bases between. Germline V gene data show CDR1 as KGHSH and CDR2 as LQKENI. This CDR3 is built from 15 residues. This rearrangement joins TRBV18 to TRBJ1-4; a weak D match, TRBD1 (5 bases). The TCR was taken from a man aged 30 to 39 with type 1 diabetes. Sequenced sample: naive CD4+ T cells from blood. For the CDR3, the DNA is TGTGCCAGCTCACCTTCCGACAGTTTTAATGAAAAACTGTTTTTT. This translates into CASSPSDSFNEKLFF.